Sequencing of this TCR beta chain was carried out in a study of cytomegalovirus exposure and HLA in healthy donors. The PCR contained 60 Vbeta and 13 Jbeta primers. Here immunoSEQ multiplex PCR was the method, and the copy in TCRdb shows in-frame clones only, minus some. The sample has 30,000 to 40,000 clones. V shed 4 bases and J 4 bases; nucleotides not matched to a gene: 3. Germline V CDR1 and CDR2: LNHNV, YYDKDF (reference sequence). The CDR3 extends over 14 amino acids. The material sequenced was PBMCs. This receptor was obtained from a man aged 35 to 55 in good health and CMV-seropositive. This chain connects TRBV15 to TRBJ2-7; TRBD1 matches at 11 bases. The CDR3 bases are TGTGCCACCAGCAAGGACAGGGGGCAGTACGAGCAGTACTTC. It encodes CATSKDRGQYEQYF.